The 19 T cell receptor beta chains given below trace back to one sample, sequenced in a study of molecular identifiers for immune sequencing clone quantification. One entry per CDR3 protein results from TCRdb running MiXCR on the PCR reads. Of 45,000 to 60,000 distinct CDR3 sequences listed, more than 35% were seen once; the top ten hold 3.5% to 4.5%. Sequenced: naive CD8+ T cells from blood, with Jurkat cell RNA spiked in. As to subset: FACS-sorted CD8+CD4-CCR7+CD45RA+ naive T cells. The receptors derive from a human donor in good health. Some libraries in this study had Jurkat cell RNA spiked in.

A word on this clonotype: Just one base apart from a much larger clone, this may be a read error. The chain joins TRBV6-1 to TRBJ2-6; no clear D. Trimming shortened V by 0 bases and J by 4 bases, and 16 bases separated the two germline ends. CDR3 length: 18 amino acids. Germline CDR1 is MNHNS and CDR2 is SASEGT. CDR3 DNA sequence: TGTGCCAGCAGTGAAGCGGGCCCTCCTTTAAAAGGGGCCAACGTCCTGACTTTC. The encoded protein is CASSEAGPPLKGANVLTF.

This clonotype has more than one count but fewer than ten. This chain joins TRBV9 and TRBJ2-3; 12 positions match TRBD2. CDR1 and CDR2 from the germline V gene are SGDLS and YYNGEE. V shed 0 bases and J 3 bases; nucleotides not matched to a gene: 14. CDR3 length equals 20 residues. This CDR3 reads CASSVASGLAGGPVTDTQYF. CDR3 in DNA: TGTGCCAGCAGCGTAGCTAGTGGGCTAGCGGGAGGGCCGGTGACAGATACGCAGTATTTT.

This clonotype was found many times. This chain joins TRBV12-3 or TRBV12-4 and TRBJ2-3; D gene unclear. The CDR3 is 15 amino acids. Deletions cut 4 bases from V and 4 bases from J, with 15 bases between. The CDR3 loop reads CASSSLTPKADTQYF. CDR3 in DNA: TGTGCCAGCAGTTCCTTGACCCCTAAGGCAGATACGCAGTATTTT.

This clonotype has a count of ten or more. V gene TRBV2 combines with J gene TRBJ2-1; D may be TRBD1 (6 bases). The CDR3 is 14 amino acids. From germline, CDR1 is SNHLY and CDR2 FYNNEI. V lost 7 bases, J lost 5 bases, and 15 bases lay in between. This chain's CDR3 is CASTEDSLNNEQFF. DNA for the CDR3: TGTGCCAGCACCGAGGACAGTCTTAACAATGAGCAGTTCTTC.

This clonotype was counted a single time. This chain connects TRBV2 to TRBJ2-7; D uncertain. The ends were cut back, 6 bases at V and 4 bases at J, with 7 bases in the middle. The CDR3 runs to 11 residues. Germline V lookup: CDR1 SNHLY, CDR2 FYNNEI. The CDR3 here is CASRIDYEQYF. The CDR3 DNA follows: TGTGCCAGCAGGATTGATTACGAGCAGTACTTC.

This chain links TRBV3-1 with TRBJ2-1; D tentatively reads TRBD1 or TRBD2 (5 bases each). The CDR3 runs 12 residues. The V end lost 3 bases, the J end lost 9 bases, and 9 bases lay between the germline ends. Germline-derived CDR1 and CDR2 are LGHDT and YNNKEL (reference sequence). DNA for the CDR3: TGTGCCAGCAGCCAGGAGGACATTGAGCAGTTCTTC. Its protein is CASSQEDIEQFF.

The table lists this clonotype with a few counts. The gene calls are TRBV29-1 and TRBJ2-7; TRBD2 aligns across 12 bases. V was pared by 4 bases and J by 4 bases, with 8 bases of the junction left unmatched. This CDR3 has 15 amino acids. CDR1 and CDR2 from the germline V gene are SQVTM and ANQGSEA. The CDR3 sequence is CSVVLLAGGSYEQYF. For the CDR3, the DNA is TGCAGCGTTGTTTTGCTAGCGGGGGGGTCGTACGAGCAGTACTTC.

This clonotype was counted between two and nine times. One end of the junction fails to match germline, which may point to a read error. V gene TRBV10-3 combines with J gene TRBJ2-3; D unclear. Germline V CDR1 and CDR2: ENHRY, SYGVKD. The CDR3 is 14 amino acids. The DNA for the CDR3 is TGTGCCATCGGTGAACCCCCAGGCACAGATACGCAGTATTTT. This encodes CAIGEPPGTDTQYF.

The chain joins TRBV2 to TRBJ2-2; 7 bases are shared with TRBD1. Trimming took 6 bases from V and 9 from J; bases not matched to a gene: 13. Per germline, CDR1 SNHLY and CDR2 FYNNEI. There are 15 residues in the CDR3. The CDR3 DNA follows: TGTGCCAGCAGGCGCCGGGACAGCCCTCCAAGGGAGCTGTTTTTT. It encodes CASRRRDSPPRELFF.

The chain employs TRBV27 and TRBJ2-5; the D is unclear. The CDR3 length is 14 residues. CDR1 and CDR2 (germline): MNHEY, SMNVEV (reference sequence). Trimming cost V 0 bases and J 2 bases, with 7 bases left between them. DNA for the CDR3: TGTGCCAGCAGTTTATCGGCGGTACAAGAGACCCAGTACTTC. Its translation is CASSLSAVQETQYF.

Details on this clonotype: Just one base apart from a much larger clone, this may be a read error. The chain joins TRBV13 to TRBJ1-1; D unresolved. V was pared by 3 bases and J by 1 base, with 6 bases between. CDR1 PRHDT and CDR2 FYEKMQ come from the germline V gene (reference sequence). The length of the CDR3 is 13 residues. The CDR3 spells CASSFCANTEAFF. For the CDR3, the DNA is TGTGCCAGCAGCTTCTGTGCGAACACTGAAGCTTTCTTT.

A remark on this clonotype: The CDR3 end shows no conserved phenylalanine or tryptophan, and so a read error is likely. V is TRBV9 and J is TRBJ2-2; D possibly corresponds to TRBD1 (6 bases). The CDR3 runs to 13 residues. The ends were cut back, 0 bases at V and 7 bases at J, with 7 bases in the middle. Looked up from germline, CDR1 is SGDLS and CDR2 is YYNGEE. DNA for the CDR3: TGTGCCAGCAGCGTAGGGGGGCTCGGGGAGCTGTTTTAT. Its translation is CASSVGGLGELFY.

Details on this clonotype: Being one base from a much bigger clone, this may be a read error. This rearrangement joins TRBV13 to TRBJ2-6; D ambiguous. Looked up from germline, CDR1 is PRHDT and CDR2 is FYEKMQ (reference sequence). The CDR3 totals 15 residues. Trimming shortened V by 5 bases and J by 3 bases, and 11 bases separated the two germline ends. CDR3 nucleotides: TGTGCCAGCAGCCGAGAAGTGTATGGGGCCAACGTCCTGACTTTC. This sequence encodes CASSREVYGANVLTF.

This clonotype was seen more than once but under ten times. The chain combines TRBV11-3 with TRBJ2-1, with D tentatively TRBD1 or TRBD2 (5 bases each). The CDR3 is 13 amino acids. Germline assignment: CDR1 SGHNT and CDR2 YENEEA. V dropped 2 bases and J dropped 10 bases, with 12 bases sitting between them. The CDR3 loop reads CASSLWGEREQFF. Here the CDR3 DNA reads TGTGCCAGCAGCTTATGGGGCGAGCGGGAGCAGTTCTTC.

The V and J genes are TRBV7-8 and TRBJ2-7; weak D call: TRBD1 (5 bases). The CDR3 is 14 residues long. Germline CDR1 reads SGHVS; CDR2 reads FQNEAQ. Trimming pared 0 bases from V and 1 base from J, leaving 7 bases between. CDR3 nucleotides: TGTGCCAGCAGCTTAGCCCCAGGGTCCTACGAGCAGTACTTC. The encoded protein is CASSLAPGSYEQYF.

In its sample, this clonotype was seen many times. The chain links TRBV23-1 to TRBJ2-4, with D perhaps matching TRBD1 (6 bases). TRBV23-1 is designated an ORF whose function remains uncertain. The CDR3 spans 16 residues. Trimming left V 6 bases short and J 0 bases short, with 15 bases between. The CDR3 loop is CASSTPGQLAKNIQYF. CDR3 sequence (DNA): TGCGCCAGCAGCACCCCGGGACAACTAGCCAAAAACATTCAGTACTTC.

This clonotype showed up many times. The chain combines TRBV20-1 with TRBJ2-1; D is unclear. Germline V gene lookup returns CDR1 DFQATT and CDR2 SNEGSKA (reference sequence). V gave up 2 bases and J gave up 7 bases, with 6 bases separating them. The CDR3 is made up of 11 amino acids. This CDR3 is CSARLWNEQFF. CDR3 in DNA: TGCAGTGCTAGATTGTGGAATGAGCAGTTCTTC.

V gene TRBV20-1 combines with J gene TRBJ2-3; 9 positions match TRBD2. This CDR3 has 15 amino acids. V shed 5 bases and J 4 bases; nucleotides not matched to a gene: 10. CDR1 is DFQATT and CDR2 is SNEGSKA in the germline V gene (reference sequence). CDR3 region: CSAPLLAGIPDTQYF. For the CDR3, the DNA is TGCAGTGCTCCCCTGCTAGCGGGAATTCCAGATACGCAGTATTTT.

Worth noting for this clonotype: A read error is possible here, since a much larger clone lies one base away. This chain links TRBV19 with TRBJ2-5; tentatively, D is TRBD1 (6 bases). CDR3 length equals 15 residues. Germline V gene lookup returns CDR1 LNHDA and CDR2 SQIVND (reference sequence). The CDR3 here is CASSSYGTPQETRYF. The CDR3 nucleotides read TGTGCCAGTAGTAGTTACGGGACACCACAAGAGACCCGGTACTTC. Full variable domain (outside the CDR3, taken from reference TRBV19 and TRBJ2-5): DGGITQSPKYLFRKEGQNVTLSCEQNLNHDAMYWYRQDPGQGLRLIYYSQIVNDFQKGDIAEGYSVSREKKESFPLTVTSAQKNPTAFYLCASSSYGTPQETRYFGPGTRLLVL.